This T cell receptor beta chain appears in the sequencing data of a study of blood T cell repertoires in COVID-19. The germline V gene has CDR1 LNHDA and CDR2 SQIVND (reference sequence). The CDR3 consists of 12 residues. Trimming cost V 4 bases and J 2 bases, with 4 bases left between them. Clones were sequenced by immunoSEQ multiplex PCR, and TCRdb holds only the in-frame ones, with some missing. The sample includes 200,000 to 300,000 clones, about 89% of them seen just once. Participants had their cohort set by participant-reported clinical history. V is TRBV19 and J is TRBJ2-3; D not certain. The clonotype was recovered from a woman aged 25-40 years who had recovered from COVID-19. Source material: PBMCs or T cells enriched from blood (not recorded which). The CDR3 DNA reads as TGTGCCAGTAGTAAATACACAGATACGCAGTATTTT. It translates to CASSKYTDTQYF.